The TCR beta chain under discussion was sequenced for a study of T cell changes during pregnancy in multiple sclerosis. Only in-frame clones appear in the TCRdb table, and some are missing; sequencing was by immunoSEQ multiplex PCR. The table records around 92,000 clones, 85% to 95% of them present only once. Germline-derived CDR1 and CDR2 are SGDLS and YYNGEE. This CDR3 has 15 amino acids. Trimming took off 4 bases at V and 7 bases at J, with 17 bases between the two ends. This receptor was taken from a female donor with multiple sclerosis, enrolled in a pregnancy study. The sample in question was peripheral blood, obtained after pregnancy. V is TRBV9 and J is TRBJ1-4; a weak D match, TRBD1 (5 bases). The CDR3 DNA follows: TGTGCCAGCAGCCCAGACACTTTGGGGCCTGAAAAACTGTTTTTT. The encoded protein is CASSPDTLGPEKLFF. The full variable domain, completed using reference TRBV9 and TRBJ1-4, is DSGVTQTPKHLITATGQRVTLRCSPRSGDLSVYWYQQSLDQGLQFLIQYYNGEERAKGNILERFSAQQFPDLHSELNLSSLELGDSALYFCASSPDTLGPEKLFFGSGTQLSVL.